This T cell receptor beta chain was captured by sequencing in a study of T cell responses to AZD1222 COVID-19 vaccine. This clone was observed once. What it binds is unknown. V was pared by 2 bases and J by 4 bases, with 11 bases between. CDR1 SGHTA and CDR2 FQGTGA come from the germline V gene. The CDR3 is 14 residues long. Study-level points and caveats: White British people made up most donors, females outnumbered males, and clonal diversity was possibly underestimated. Close to half of spike-specific TCRs reportedly recognize unmutated variant regions. Only after the peak T cell response were repertoires sampled.

Clones were sequenced by immunoSEQ multiplex PCR, and TCRdb holds only the in-frame ones, with some missing. The repertoire holds some 130,000 clones, with 75% to 90% as singletons. The receptor was isolated from an adult who received the AZD1222 COVID-19 vaccine. The genes are TRBV7-3 and TRBJ1-1, with D unclear. The material was peripheral blood, obtained 28 days after the second AZD1222 dose. The CDR3 bases are TGTGCCAGCAGCTTAGGACCAACGGGCACTGAAGCTTTCTTT. It yields the protein CASSLGPTGTEAFF.